This T cell receptor (beta chain) was documented in a study of shared clonotypes between healthy human individuals. Study-wide points: The diversity represented, both genetic and in exposure history, was limited by few donors.

The table came from immunoSEQ multiplex PCR; TCRdb's copy has only in-frame clones and leaves some out. The sample includes millions of clones, 90% to 95% of them seen just once. This CDR3 is 16 amino acids long. With V trimmed by 5 bases and J by 4 bases, 8 bases remained unmatched. Germline V lookup: CDR1 ENHRY, CDR2 SYGVKD. With regard to this clone: Its antigen is undetermined.

The sequenced sample consisted of naive CD4+ T cells sorted from blood. Sample subset: CD45RA+ positively selected. The chain uses TRBV10-3 and TRBJ2-3, with TRBD1 matching 11 bases. The receptor was isolated from a man between 18 and 29 years old in good health. As DNA, the CDR3 is TGTGCCATCAGTCCCGGGACAGGGGGTTTCGCAGATACGCAGTATTTT. The encoded protein is CAISPGTGGFADTQYF.